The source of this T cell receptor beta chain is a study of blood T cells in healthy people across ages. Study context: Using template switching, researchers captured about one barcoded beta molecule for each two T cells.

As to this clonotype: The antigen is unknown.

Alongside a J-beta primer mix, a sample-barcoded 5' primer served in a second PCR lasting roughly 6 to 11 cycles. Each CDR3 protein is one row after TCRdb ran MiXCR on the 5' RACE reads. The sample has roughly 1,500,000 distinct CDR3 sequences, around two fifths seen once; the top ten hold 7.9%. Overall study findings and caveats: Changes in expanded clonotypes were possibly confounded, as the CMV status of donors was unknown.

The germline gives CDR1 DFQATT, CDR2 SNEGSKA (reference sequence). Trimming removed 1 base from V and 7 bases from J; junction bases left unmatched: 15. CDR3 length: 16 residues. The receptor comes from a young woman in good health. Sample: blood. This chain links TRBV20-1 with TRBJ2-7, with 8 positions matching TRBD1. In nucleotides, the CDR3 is TGCAGTGCTAGAGCGAGGGGACAGGCGTACTACAATGAGCAGTACTTC. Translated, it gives CSARARGQAYYNEQYF.